Listed below are T cell receptor beta chains from one sample, sequenced in a study of cytomegalovirus exposure and HLA in healthy donors. The repertoire was sequenced with immunoSEQ multiplex PCR; TCRdb's copy has only in-frame clones and lacks some. Of roughly 200,000 clones in the sample, around 75% were seen once. Source material: PBMCs. The receptors originated from a male donor in good health and CMV-seronegative. CDR3s include the opening cysteine and the closing phenylalanine or tryptophan. D genes are given only for firm matches. Only some rows state a clone size, as once, few, many or a class for expanded clones.

V,length,J,D,size,CDR3,DNA
TRBV7-2,16,TRBJ1-5,NA,NA,CASSLAPSTGNQPQHF,TGTGCCAGCAGCTTAGCACCGAGTACGGGCAATCAGCCCCAGCATTTT
TRBV5-1,12,TRBJ1-5,NA,NA,CASSHLNGPQHF,TGCGCCAGCAGCCACCTAAACGGGCCCCAGCATTTT
TRBV15,16,TRBJ1-3,TRBD1,NA,CATSSRGQGAGNTIYF,TGTGCCACCAGCAGTAGGGGACAGGGTGCGGGAAACACCATATATTTT
TRBV2,15,TRBJ1-1,NA,NA,CASSDETRTNTEAFF,TGTGCCAGCAGTGATGAGACTCGAACGAACACTGAAGCTTTCTTT
TRBV5-1,13,TRBJ1-4,NA,NA,CASTPSPNEKLFF,TGCGCCAGCACCCCCTCCCCCAATGAAAAACTGTTTTTT
TRBV27,12,TRBJ1-2,NA,once,CASSPQGSGYTF,TGTGCCAGCAGCCCACAGGGTTCTGGCTACACCTTC
TRBV6-1,15,TRBJ1-5,TRBD1,NA,CASRTLQGANQPQHF,TGTGCCAGCAGGACCCTTCAGGGGGCGAATCAGCCCCAGCATTTT
TRBV14,14,TRBJ2-5,NA,NA,CASSQEHPWETQYF,TGTGCCAGCAGCCAAGAACACCCATGGGAGACCCAGTACTTC
TRBV6-6,13,TRBJ1-5,NA,NA,CASGRGGNQPRHF,TGTGCCAGTGGAAGGGGAGGCAATCAGCCCCGGCATTTT
TRBV9,14,TRBJ2-7,NA,NA,CASSPSPLANEQYF,TGTGCCAGCAGCCCAAGCCCCCTAGCCAACGAGCAGTACTTC
TRBV7-3,13,TRBJ1-1,TRBD1,NA,CASSLDRATEAFF,TGTGCCAGCAGCTTAGACAGGGCCACTGAAGCTTTCTTT
TRBV7-2,14,TRBJ2-3,NA,NA,CASSFSILSDTQYF,TGTGCCAGCAGCTTTTCAATTTTGTCAGATACGCAGTATTTT
TRBV5-4,15,TRBJ1-5,TRBD1,NA,CASSSGQGRNQPQHF,TGTGCCAGCAGCTCGGGACAGGGGCGCAATCAGCCCCAGCATTTT
TRBV7-9,15,TRBJ2-7,TRBD2,NA,CASSRTSGDSYEQYF,TGTGCCAGCAGCCGGACTAGCGGGGACTCATACGAGCAGTACTTC
TRBV30,14,TRBJ2-3,TRBD2,few,CAWSVLSGSDTQYF,TGTGCCTGGAGTGTACTTAGCGGGTCAGATACGCAGTATTTT
TRBV14,13,TRBJ1-5,TRBD1,NA,CASSSGDRQPQHF,TGTGCCAGCAGCTCAGGGGACAGACAGCCCCAGCATTTT
TRBV5-5,14,TRBJ2-7,NA,few,CASSLLVLSYEQYF,TGTGCCAGCAGCTTGCTCGTTCTCTCCTACGAGCAGTACTTC
TRBV5-5,14,TRBJ2-7,NA,few,CASSLEGREYEQYF,TGTGCCAGCAGCTTGGAGGGCAGGGAATACGAGCAGTACTTC
TRBV6-5,13,TRBJ2-3,NA,NA,CASSEALTDTQYF,TGTGCCAGCAGTGAAGCGCTCACAGATACGCAGTATTTT
TRBV28,15,TRBJ2-3,NA,NA,CASSSERELTDTQYF,TGTGCCAGCAGTTCTGAACGGGAGCTGACAGATACGCAGTATTTT
TRBV28,15,TRBJ1-1,TRBD1,NA,CASSPSGTENTEAFF,TGTGCCAGCAGCCCGTCCGGGACAGAAAACACTGAAGCTTTCTTT
TRBV19,16,TRBJ1-2,NA,few,CASSILQGWGNYGYTF,TGTGCCAGTAGTATACTACAGGGTTGGGGAAACTATGGCTACACCTTC
TRBV19,18,TRBJ1-5,NA,NA,CASSIVVLGGDSNQPQHF,TGTGCCAGTAGTATAGTAGTGTTGGGGGGGGATAGCAATCAGCCCCAGCATTTT
TRBV7-9,12,TRBJ1-5,NA,few,CASREGNQPQHF,TGTGCCAGCAGGGAGGGAAATCAGCCCCAGCATTTT
TRBV6-5,12,TRBJ1-4,NA,NA,CASSYEGVRLFF,TGTGCCAGCAGTTACGAGGGTGTCAGACTGTTTTTT
TRBV9,14,TRBJ1-3,NA,NA,CASSDHQGRDTIYF,TGTGCCAGCAGCGACCACCAGGGTAGGGACACCATATATTTT
TRBV4-1,15,TRBJ2-3,TRBD2,NA,CASSRGLAGADTQYF,TGCGCCAGCAGCCGGGGGCTAGCGGGAGCAGATACGCAGTATTTT
TRBV10-1,13,TRBJ2-3,NA,NA,CASSESETTRQYF,TGCGCCAGCAGTGAGTCGGAGACTACTAGGCAGTATTTT
TRBV19,16,TRBJ2-7,TRBD2,NA,CASSTPGTSGGYEQYF,TGTGCCAGTAGCACCCCCGGGACTAGCGGGGGGTACGAGCAGTACTTC
TRBV30,13,TRBJ2-7,NA,few,CAWSSDRWYEQYF,TGTGCCTGGAGTTCTGACAGGTGGTACGAGCAGTACTTC
TRBV30,15,TRBJ1-2,NA,NA,CAWSVLPQGSSGYTF,TGTGCCTGGAGTGTACTACCACAGGGAAGTAGCGGCTACACCTTC
TRBV28,16,TRBJ2-7,TRBD1,few,CASSFPQGQGSYEQYF,TGTGCCAGCAGTTTCCCCCAGGGACAGGGAAGCTACGAGCAGTACTTC
TRBV9,15,TRBJ2-7,TRBD1,NA,CASSVHHGTDYEQYF,TGTGCCAGCAGCGTTCATCATGGGACAGACTACGAGCAGTACTTC
TRBV11-2,15,TRBJ2-7,TRBD2,NA,CASSYWASGSYEQYF,TGTGCCAGCAGCTACTGGGCTAGCGGGAGCTACGAGCAGTACTTC
TRBV28,13,TRBJ2-7,NA,NA,CASSLDGRYEQYF,TGTGCCAGCAGCCTGGACGGGAGATACGAGCAGTACTTC
TRBV28,10,TRBJ1-5,NA,NA,CASSSGSQHF,TGTGCCAGCAGTTCCGGGTCCCAGCATTTT
TRBV28,18,TRBJ2-7,TRBD2,NA,CASSPFGTSGAHSYEQYF,TGTGCCAGCAGTCCGTTCGGGACTAGCGGGGCTCACTCCTACGAGCAGTACTTC
TRBV6-1,14,TRBJ1-2,NA,NA,CASSEVLTDYGYTF,TGTGCCAGCAGTGAAGTATTGACAGACTATGGCTACACCTTC
TRBV28,15,TRBJ2-1,NA,once,CASSLGLATNNEQFF,TGTGCCAGCAGTTTAGGGCTAGCGACCAACAATGAGCAGTTCTTC
TRBV5-1,13,TRBJ1-4,NA,once,CASSFEEKRKLFF,TGCGCCAGCAGCTTTGAGGAAAAGAGAAAACTGTTTTTT
TRBV7-3,13,TRBJ1-1,NA,NA,CASSLERDTEAFF,TGTGCCAGCAGCTTGGAGAGGGATACTGAAGCTTTCTTT
TRBV19,15,TRBJ1-5,NA,NA,CASSIFGQSNQPQHF,TGTGCCAGTAGTATCTTTGGACAGAGTAATCAGCCCCAGCATTTT
TRBV6-5,14,TRBJ1-2,NA,NA,CASRGTGASYGYTF,TGTGCCAGCAGGGGGACTGGGGCGAGCTATGGCTACACCTTC
TRBV7-9,12,TRBJ2-1,TRBD1,NA,CASSPGQAEQFF,TGTGCCAGCAGCCCCGGACAGGCGGAGCAGTTCTTC
TRBV7-9,14,TRBJ1-5,NA,NA,CASSSTGSSQPQHF,TGTGCCAGCAGCTCCACAGGTTCTTCTCAGCCCCAGCATTTT
TRBV6-1,13,TRBJ1-4,NA,NA,CASRGLAGAKLFF,TGTGCCAGCAGAGGGTTAGCGGGGGCAAAACTGTTTTTT
TRBV28,18,TRBJ1-2,NA,NA,CASSPRGGDFAPNYGYTF,TGTGCCAGCAGTCCCCGGGGGGGGGATTTTGCCCCAAACTATGGCTACACCTTC
TRBV7-6,12,TRBJ1-4,NA,NA,CASSLEEGKLFF,TGTGCCAGCAGCTTAGAGGAGGGAAAACTGTTTTTT
TRBV9,16,TRBJ2-5,NA,NA,CASSVEGGALGETQYF,TGTGCCAGCAGCGTAGAGGGCGGGGCCTTAGGAGAGACCCAGTACTTC
TRBV6-5,15,TRBJ1-5,NA,NA,CASSYGGQGSQPQHF,TGTGCCAGCAGTTACGGTGGTCAGGGTAGTCAGCCCCAGCATTTT
TRBV27,11,TRBJ2-3,NA,once,CASSFRDTQYF,TGTGCCAGCAGTTTCAGGGATACGCAGTATTTT
TRBV11-1,15,TRBJ1-2,TRBD1,NA,CASSRGQGVIYGYTF,TGTGCCAGCAGCCGTGGACAGGGGGTTATCTATGGCTACACCTTC
TRBV18,14,TRBJ2-3,NA,NA,CASSLQQSTDTQYF,TGTGCCAGCTCACTACAACAGAGCACAGATACGCAGTATTTT
TRBV2,12,TRBJ1-2,NA,NA,CASGLGPYGYTF,TGTGCCAGCGGCCTTGGGCCTTATGGCTACACCTTC
TRBV5-1,13,TRBJ1-3,NA,NA,CASSGTSGNTIYF,TGCGCCAGCAGCGGGACTTCAGGAAACACCATATATTTT
TRBV5-8,14,TRBJ2-5,TRBD1,NA,CASSPRGGAKTQYF,TGTGCCAGCAGCCCCAGAGGGGGCGCGAAGACCCAGTACTTC
TRBV30,16,TRBJ2-2,TRBD2,NA,CACLGLADPNTGELFF,TGTGCCTGTCTGGGACTAGCGGATCCGAACACCGGGGAGCTGTTTTTT
TRBV28,16,TRBJ2-1,TRBD2,NA,CASSLMGLVEYNEQFF,TGTGCCAGCAGTTTAATGGGACTAGTGGAATACAATGAGCAGTTCTTC
TRBV14,20,TRBJ2-4,TRBD2,once,CASSPRTLGLAGPYKNIQYF,TGTGCCAGCAGCCCAAGGACGTTAGGACTAGCGGGGCCCTACAAAAACATTCAGTACTTC
TRBV29-1,13,TRBJ2-3,NA,NA,CSVEPPGTDTQYF,TGCAGCGTTGAACCCCCGGGAACAGATACGCAGTATTTT